These 13 T cell receptor beta chains were all obtained from the same sample, sequenced in a study of cytomegalovirus exposure and HLA in healthy donors. PCR amplification relied on 60 Vbeta primers (plus 13 Jbeta primers). Measured with immunoSEQ multiplex PCR; TCRdb has only the in-frame clones, and not every one. The sample comprises 110,000 to 150,000 clones, roughly 70% of which are singletons, and 4% to 5.5% rests with the top ten. The sequenced sample consisted of PBMCs. These receptors originate from a man between 60 and 75 years old in good health and CMV-seronegative.

This clone came up a few times. As DNA, the CDR3 is TGTGCCAGCAGCCGGGGGGGGGATGAGCAGTTCTTC. Its translation is CASSRGGDEQFF. The J gene is TRBJ2-1, the V gene TRBV6-6; 8 nucleotides align to TRBD2. The CDR3 contains 12 residues. With 6 bases clipped from V and 8 bases from J, the junction kept 3 bases outside the gene matches. Germline V gene data show CDR1 as MNHNY and CDR2 as SVGAGI (reference sequence).

The V and J genes are TRBV6-1 and TRBJ1-1; D is unclear. Germline V gene sequence: CDR1 MNHNS, CDR2 SASEGT. CDR3 length equals 14 residues. V gave up 2 bases and J gave up 3 bases, with 10 bases separating them. The CDR3 DNA is TGTGCCAGCAGTGAAACCGGGTTGGACACTGAAGCTTTCTTT. The encoded protein is CASSETGLDTEAFF.

The chain employs TRBV2 and TRBJ1-2; unclear D gene. Germline loops: CDR1 SNHLY, CDR2 FYNNEI. V lost 7 bases to trimming and J lost 0 bases, with 9 bases between them. This CDR3 spans 13 amino acids. In DNA form, the CDR3 reads TGTGCCAGCAAGCGAGAAGCTAACTATGGCTACACCTTC. It yields the protein CASKREANYGYTF.

J is TRBJ1-2 and V is TRBV6-6, with no clear D. The CDR3 loop spans 13 amino acids. CDR1 is MNHNY, CDR2 SVGAGI, per germline (reference sequence). Trimming cost V 7 bases and J 7 bases, with 16 bases left between them. This CDR3 reads CASTIGVRAGYTF. The CDR3 region has the DNA TGTGCCAGCACCATCGGGGTTAGGGCTGGCTACACCTTC.

For the CDR3, the DNA is TGTGCCAGCGAGAACAGGGGGCTCTACGAGCAGTACTTC. It is translated as CASENRGLYEQYF. The V and J genes are TRBV28 and TRBJ2-7; 9 positions match TRBD1. This CDR3 is 13 amino acids long. Germline trimming cut 8 bases from V and 3 bases from J; bases unmatched to any gene: 5. Germline CDR1 and CDR2: MDHEN and SYDVKM. The whole variable domain, filled in from reference TRBV28 and TRBJ2-7, reads DVKVTQSSRYLVKRTGEKVFLECVQDMDHENMFWYRQDPGLGLRLIYFSYDVKMKEKGDIPEGYSVSREKKERFSLILESASTNQTSMYLCASENRGLYEQYFGPGTRLTVT.

The rearrangement links TRBV5-1 to TRBJ2-1; a weak D match, TRBD2 (6 bases). The CDR3 consists of 16 residues. Germline lookup yields CDR1 SGHRS and CDR2 YFSETQ. Between the trimmed V and J ends, which lost 2 bases and 7 bases, there was a span of 19 bases. CDR3 region: CASSFSLRRVGNEQFF. Written as DNA, the CDR3 is TGCGCCAGCAGCTTTTCCCTTAGGAGGGTGGGAAATGAGCAGTTCTTC.

The J gene is TRBJ1-1, the V gene TRBV9; unclear D gene. The V end lost 0 bases, the J end lost 4 bases, and 10 bases lay between the germline ends. Per the germline V gene, CDR1 is SGDLS and CDR2 is YYNGEE. The CDR3 covers 14 residues. The DNA for the CDR3 is TGTGCCAGCAGCGTAGCTTATGCGGGCACTGAAGCTTTCTTT. Protein sequence: CASSVAYAGTEAFF.

CDR3 region: CASSLAGQREYSYEQYF. The CDR3 nucleotides are TGTGCCAGCAGCTTAGCCGGTCAGCGGGAGTATTCCTACGAGCAGTACTTC. The chain is built from TRBV7-2 and TRBJ2-7; 8 nucleotides align to TRBD2. V lost 0 bases, J lost 1 base, and 8 bases stayed unmatched. Per the germline V gene, CDR1 is SGHTA and CDR2 is FQGNSA. The CDR3 totals 17 residues.

The chain uses TRBV10-3 and TRBJ1-1; D is unclear. Germline V gene sequence: CDR1 ENHRY, CDR2 SYGVKD. This CDR3 comprises 12 residues. Trimming took 0 bases from V and 6 from J, leaving 5 bases between them. The CDR3 spells CAISESRAEAFF. DNA for the CDR3: TGTGCCATCAGTGAGTCGAGGGCTGAAGCTTTCTTT.

The chain has TRBV7-2 and TRBJ2-2; D unresolved. The CDR3 runs 17 residues. Deletions cut 5 bases from V and 4 bases from J, with 20 bases between. In germline, CDR1 is SGHTA, CDR2 FQGNSA. The CDR3 bases are TGTGCCAGCAGCCCCCAATTATCCCCAGAGGTCACCGGGGAGCTGTTTTTT. Amino acid sequence: CASSPQLSPEVTGELFF.

Only a few counts were recorded for this clone. The rearrangement uses TRBV14 and TRBJ1-2, with 9 bases identical to TRBD1. Germline values: CDR1 SGHDN, CDR2 FVKESK. Trimming took 4 bases from V and 6 from J; bases not matched to a gene: 6. The CDR3 is 14 amino acids. The CDR3 here is CASSRPGTGNGYTF. CDR3 nucleotide sequence: TGTGCCAGCAGCCGTCCCGGGACAGGGAATGGCTACACCTTC.

CDR3 residues: CASSLDRGSTDTQYF. The CDR3 DNA reads as TGCGCCAGCAGCTTGGACAGGGGTAGCACAGATACGCAGTATTTT. The chain recombines TRBV5-1 with TRBJ2-3, with 7 bases aligning to TRBD1. This CDR3 is built from 15 residues. V was clipped by 0 bases and J by 0 bases; unmatched bases: 1. Germline-derived CDR1 and CDR2 are SGHRS and YFSETQ. The full variable domain, in which reference TRBV5-1 and TRBJ2-3 provide the parts outside the CDR3, is KAGVTQTPRYLIKTRGQQVTLSCSPISGHRSVSWYQQTPGQGLQFLFEYFSETQRNKGNFPGRFSGRQFSNSRSEMNVSTLELGDSALYLCASSLDRGSTDTQYFGPGTRLTVL.

The chain is built from TRBV5-1 and TRBJ2-7; no reliable D call. Germline CDR1 and CDR2: SGHRS and YFSETQ. The V end was cut by 0 bases, the J end by 3 bases, with 7 bases between. The CDR3 is made up of 13 amino acids. CDR3 bases: TGCGCCAGCAGCTTGGACGGCGGCTACGAGCAGTACTTC. Protein product: CASSLDGGYEQYF.